The 6 T cell receptor beta chains given below trace back to one sample, sequenced in a study of breast tumors, draining lymph nodes, adjacent tissues. TCRdb fed the multiplex PCR reads into MiXCR, producing one record per CDR3 protein. The sample has 30,000 to 40,000 distinct CDR3 sequences, over 30% seen once. Source material: breast tumor tissue. The receptors stem from a female donor with breast cancer. Some clones in this sample may be carry-over from other donors' samples.

This clonotype was detected many times. In DNA form, the CDR3 reads TGCAGTGCTAGAGATACGCCGAATGGGCTAGCGAGTCAGTTCTTC. Amino acids: CSARDTPNGLASQFF. The J gene is TRBJ2-1, the V gene TRBV20-1; a possible D gene is TRBD2 (6 bases). V dropped 0 bases and J dropped 13 bases, with 22 bases sitting between them. The CDR3 length is 15 residues. Germline V gene sequence: CDR1 DFQATT, CDR2 SNEGSKA (reference sequence).

This clonotype was seen many times. The CDR3 is CSARDRAGELFF. In nucleotides, the CDR3 is TGCAGTGCTAGAGATCGGGCCGGGGAGCTGTTTTTT. This chain connects TRBV20-1 to TRBJ2-2, with no clear D. From germline, CDR1 is DFQATT and CDR2 SNEGSKA (reference sequence). Trimming left V 0 bases short and J 6 bases short, with 5 bases between. This CDR3 comprises 12 residues.

V usage is TRBV19 and J usage is TRBJ1-6, with 9 positions matching TRBD1. Per the germline V gene, CDR1 is LNHDA and CDR2 is SQIVND (reference sequence). CDR3 length: 18 amino acids. Unmatched junction bases numbered 13, after V lost 5 bases and J lost 5 bases. In DNA, the CDR3 is TGTGCCAGTAGTGTATCGACCCCTCGGACAGGGGATAATTCACCCCTCCACTTT. This translates into CASSVSTPRTGDNSPLHF.

For this clonotype: Germline is not matched at one junction end, which may reflect a read error. This chain joins TRBV5-5 and TRBJ2-7; 7 nucleotides align to TRBD2. The CDR3 runs 15 residues. Germline CDR1 and CDR2: SGHKS and YYEKEE (reference sequence). CDR3 sequence (DNA): TGTGCCAGCAGCGATAGCGGGTTCTTCTCCCACGAGCAGTACTTC. Its translation: CASSDSGFFSHEQYF.

As concerns this clonotype: A much larger clone is a single base away; this may be a read error. V gene TRBV30 combines with J gene TRBJ1-2, with D maybe TRBD1 (5 bases). CDR1 is GTSNPN, CDR2 SVGIG, per germline (reference sequence). CDR3 length: 13 residues. CDR3 coding DNA: TGTGCCTGGGGTGTCGGGGGTAACTATGGCTACACCTTC. It is translated as CAWGVGGNYGYTF.

Many counts were recorded for this clonotype. The gene calls are TRBV7-3 and TRBJ2-5; D ambiguous. Trimming took off 0 bases at V and 0 bases at J, with 8 bases between the two ends. The CDR3 has 15 amino acids. Per the germline V gene, CDR1 is SGHTA and CDR2 is FQGTGA. CDR3 residues: CASSLTGTYQETQYF. In DNA, the CDR3 is TGTGCCAGCAGCTTAACAGGCACCTACCAAGAGACCCAGTACTTC.